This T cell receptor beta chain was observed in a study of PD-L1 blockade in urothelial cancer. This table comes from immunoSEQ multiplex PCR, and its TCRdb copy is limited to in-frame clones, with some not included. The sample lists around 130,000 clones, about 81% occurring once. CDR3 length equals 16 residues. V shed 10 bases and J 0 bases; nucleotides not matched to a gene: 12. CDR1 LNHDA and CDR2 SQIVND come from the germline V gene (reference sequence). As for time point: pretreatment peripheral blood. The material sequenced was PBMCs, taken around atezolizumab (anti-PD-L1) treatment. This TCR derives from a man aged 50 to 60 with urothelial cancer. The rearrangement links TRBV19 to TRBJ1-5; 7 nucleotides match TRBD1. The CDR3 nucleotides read TGTGCCACCCCACCCGGGACAGACCATAGCAATCAGCCCCAGCATTTT. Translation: CATPPGTDHSNQPQHF.